Sequencing of this T cell receptor beta chain was carried out in a study of T-cell memory formation after mild COVID-19. The study's findings and limits: Some SARS-CoV-2-responding clones were already detected in memory before infection.

Germline V gene sequence: CDR1 KGHDR, CDR2 SFDVKD. V lost 7 bases and J 8 bases, leaving 13 bases between the germline ends. The CDR3 is made up of 13 amino acids. Notes on this clonotype: Its cognate antigen is unknown.

TCRdb recomputed calls from the 5' RACE reads with MiXCR, one row per CDR3 protein. The sample lists about 200,000 distinct CDR3 sequences; 9.5% to 10% were seen once. The chain is built from TRBV24-1 and TRBJ1-4, with D tentatively TRBD1 (6 bases). This receptor was taken from a man in his late teens or twenties who had mild COVID-19 (a few samples of this study predate the infection). Cell type and time point are not known. Sequenced: PBMCs or a T cell subset sorted from them (not recorded which). For the CDR3, the DNA is TGTGCCACCAGCAGACCTGACAGGGAAAAACTGTTTTTT. It encodes CATSRPDREKLFF.